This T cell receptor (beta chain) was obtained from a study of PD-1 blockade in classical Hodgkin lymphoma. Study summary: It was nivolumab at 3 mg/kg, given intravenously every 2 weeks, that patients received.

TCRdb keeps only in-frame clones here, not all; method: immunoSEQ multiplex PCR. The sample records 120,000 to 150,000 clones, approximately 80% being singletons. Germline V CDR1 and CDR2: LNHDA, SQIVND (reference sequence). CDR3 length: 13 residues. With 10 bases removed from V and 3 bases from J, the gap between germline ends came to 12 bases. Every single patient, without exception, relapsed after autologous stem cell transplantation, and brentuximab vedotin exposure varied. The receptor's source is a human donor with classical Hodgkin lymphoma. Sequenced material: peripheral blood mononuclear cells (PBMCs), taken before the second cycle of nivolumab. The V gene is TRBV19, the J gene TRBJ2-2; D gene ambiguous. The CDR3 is CATSRRDTGELFF. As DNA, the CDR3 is TGTGCCACCTCCCGGAGAGACACCGGGGAGCTGTTTTTT.